Listed below are T cell receptor beta chains from one sample, sequenced in a study of T cell responses to AZD1222 COVID-19 vaccine. The table came from immunoSEQ multiplex PCR; TCRdb's copy has only in-frame clones and leaves some out. The data hold about 100,000 clones, with 85% to 90% observed a single time. Sequenced material: peripheral blood, taken on day 0 of AZD1222 vaccination. Source of these receptors: an adult in good health. Each CDR3 is given with its conserved first and last residue. A D gene is named only where the DNA matches it firmly. A row's size may be missing; if present it is once, few, many or a size class.

abundance: once
d_gene: NA
v_gene: TRBV19
j_gene: TRBJ2-1
CDR3aa: CASSIDGSYNEQFF
CDR3nt: TGTGCCAGTAGTATAGATGGTAGCTACAATGAGCAGTTCTTC

abundance: NA
d_gene: NA
v_gene: TRBV5-5
j_gene: TRBJ2-7
CDR3aa: CASSLQPGISYEQYF
CDR3nt: TGTGCCAGCAGCTTGCAGCCCGGGATCTCCTACGAGCAGTACTTC

abundance: NA
d_gene: TRBD1
v_gene: TRBV7-8
j_gene: TRBJ1-2
CDR3aa: CASSSQTGGLPRGYGYTF
CDR3nt: TGTGCCAGCAGCTCTCAGACAGGGGGCCTTCCCCGGGGCTATGGCTACACCTTC

abundance: few
d_gene: NA
v_gene: TRBV28
j_gene: TRBJ1-1
CDR3aa: CASSFRPGWTEAFF
CDR3nt: TGTGCCAGCAGTTTTCGGCCTGGATGGACTGAAGCTTTCTTT

abundance: NA
d_gene: NA
v_gene: TRBV13
j_gene: TRBJ1-4
CDR3aa: CASSRGVSTNEKLFF
CDR3nt: TGTGCCAGCAGCCGCGGGGTCTCAACTAATGAAAAACTGTTTTTT

abundance: NA
d_gene: TRBD1
v_gene: TRBV5-1
j_gene: TRBJ2-6
CDR3aa: CASSLAVTGSSGANVLTF
CDR3nt: TGCGCCAGCAGCTTGGCCGTGACAGGGAGCTCTGGGGCCAACGTCCTGACTTTC

abundance: NA
d_gene: NA
v_gene: TRBV5-4
j_gene: TRBJ2-2
CDR3aa: CASSLDANTGELFF
CDR3nt: TGTGCCAGCAGCTTGGACGCGAACACCGGGGAGCTGTTTTTT

abundance: once
d_gene: TRBD1
v_gene: TRBV27
j_gene: TRBJ1-1
CDR3aa: CASSPPQGMNTEAFF
CDR3nt: TGTGCCAGCAGTCCACCACAGGGGATGAACACTGAAGCTTTCTTT

abundance: NA
d_gene: NA
v_gene: TRBV7-9
j_gene: TRBJ2-2
CDR3aa: CASRVSGNTGELFF
CDR3nt: TGTGCCAGCAGGGTCAGTGGTAACACCGGGGAGCTGTTTTTT

abundance: NA
d_gene: NA
v_gene: TRBV28
j_gene: TRBJ2-2
CDR3aa: CASSLMTGELFF
CDR3nt: TGTGCCAGCAGTTTGATGACCGGGGAGCTGTTTTTT

abundance: NA
d_gene: TRBD2
v_gene: TRBV3-1/TRBV3-2
j_gene: TRBJ2-2
CDR3aa: CASRPLAGSTGELFF
CDR3nt: TGTGCCAGCCGCCCTTTAGCGGGGAGCACCGGGGAGCTGTTTTTT

abundance: NA
d_gene: TRBD1
v_gene: TRBV27
j_gene: TRBJ1-2
CDR3aa: CASSPSGQGRGHGNTF
CDR3nt: TGTGCCAGCAGTCCCTCCGGACAGGGGCGTGGGCATGGCAACACCTTC

abundance: once
d_gene: NA
v_gene: TRBV5-1
j_gene: TRBJ2-7
CDR3aa: CASSLGPGGYEQYF
CDR3nt: TGCGCCAGCAGCTTGGGTCCAGGTGGATACGAGCAGTACTTC

abundance: NA
d_gene: TRBD1
v_gene: TRBV11-3
j_gene: TRBJ1-1
CDR3aa: CASSQEGAREAFF
CDR3nt: TGTGCCAGCAGCCAGGAGGGGGCGCGTGAAGCTTTCTTT

abundance: NA
d_gene: NA
v_gene: TRBV6-5
j_gene: TRBJ1-2
CDR3aa: CASSWGRGGYGYTF
CDR3nt: TGTGCCAGCAGTTGGGGGCGAGGGGGCTATGGCTACACCTTC

abundance: once
d_gene: TRBD2
v_gene: TRBV27
j_gene: TRBJ2-3
CDR3aa: CASRTSGGDTQYF
CDR3nt: TGTGCCAGCAGGACTAGCGGGGGAGATACGCAGTATTTT

abundance: once
d_gene: NA
v_gene: TRBV11-2
j_gene: TRBJ1-2
CDR3aa: CASSLMEDGYTF
CDR3nt: TGTGCCAGCAGCTTAATGGAGGATGGCTACACCTTC

abundance: NA
d_gene: TRBD1
v_gene: TRBV5-4
j_gene: TRBJ1-1
CDR3aa: CASSELNQGGGRAFF
CDR3nt: TGTGCCAGCAGCGAGCTTAACCAGGGGGGTGGTAGAGCTTTCTTT

abundance: NA
d_gene: TRBD1
v_gene: TRBV30
j_gene: TRBJ2-1
CDR3aa: CACHLDRERQFF
CDR3nt: TGTGCCTGTCATCTGGACAGGGAACGGCAGTTCTTC

abundance: NA
d_gene: NA
v_gene: TRBV29-1
j_gene: TRBJ1-2
CDR3aa: CSVGTGTDYGYTF
CDR3nt: TGCAGCGTCGGTACCGGGACGGACTATGGCTACACCTTC

abundance: few
d_gene: NA
v_gene: TRBV5-1
j_gene: TRBJ2-5
CDR3aa: CASSFGGLAVETQYF
CDR3nt: TGCGCCAGCAGCTTTGGGGGGCTGGCGGTTGAGACCCAGTACTTC

abundance: NA
d_gene: TRBD1
v_gene: TRBV3-1/TRBV3-2
j_gene: TRBJ1-5
CDR3aa: CASSQETGTGPYSNQPQHF
CDR3nt: TGTGCCAGCAGCCAAGAAACGGGGACAGGGCCTTATAGCAATCAGCCCCAGCATTTT

abundance: NA
d_gene: NA
v_gene: TRBV19
j_gene: TRBJ1-5
CDR3aa: CASDRRGYQPQHF
CDR3nt: TGTGCCAGTGACAGGCGGGGATATCAGCCCCAGCATTTT

abundance: NA
d_gene: TRBD1
v_gene: TRBV6-5
j_gene: TRBJ2-7
CDR3aa: CASSPGDSQNYEQYF
CDR3nt: TGTGCCAGCAGTCCCGGGGACAGCCAAAACTACGAGCAGTACTTC

abundance: NA
d_gene: NA
v_gene: TRBV14
j_gene: TRBJ1-3
CDR3aa: CASSQDISTFGNTIYF
CDR3nt: TGTGCCAGCAGCCAAGATATAAGTACCTTCGGAAACACCATATATTTT

abundance: NA
d_gene: NA
v_gene: TRBV6-4
j_gene: TRBJ2-2
CDR3aa: CASRRGGNTGELFF
CDR3nt: TGTGCCAGCAGGCGAGGGGGGAACACCGGGGAGCTGTTTTTT

abundance: NA
d_gene: NA
v_gene: TRBV4-2
j_gene: TRBJ1-1
CDR3aa: CASSQSANTEAFF
CDR3nt: TGTGCCAGCAGCCAATCAGCGAACACTGAAGCTTTCTTT

abundance: NA
d_gene: TRBD1
v_gene: TRBV9
j_gene: TRBJ1-1
CDR3aa: CASSARQGYTEAFF
CDR3nt: TGTGCCAGCAGCGCCCGACAGGGGTACACTGAAGCTTTCTTT

abundance: NA
d_gene: TRBD1
v_gene: TRBV19
j_gene: TRBJ1-2
CDR3aa: CASSIDLGQHYGYTF
CDR3nt: TGTGCCAGTAGTATAGATCTGGGACAGCACTATGGCTACACCTTC

abundance: many
d_gene: NA
v_gene: TRBV10-1
j_gene: TRBJ1-4
CDR3aa: CASSESAADTDEKLFF
CDR3nt: TGCGCCAGCAGTGAGTCGGCAGCGGATACCGATGAAAAACTGTTTTTT

abundance: NA
d_gene: NA
v_gene: TRBV5-4
j_gene: TRBJ1-1
CDR3aa: CASSLLADTEAFF
CDR3nt: TGTGCCAGCAGCTTGCTGGCAGACACTGAAGCTTTCTTT

abundance: NA
d_gene: NA
v_gene: TRBV6-6
j_gene: TRBJ2-1
CDR3aa: CASSTAASSYNEQFF
CDR3nt: TGTGCCAGCTCCACGGCAGCCAGCTCCTACAATGAGCAGTTCTTC

abundance: NA
d_gene: NA
v_gene: TRBV11-3
j_gene: TRBJ1-2
CDR3aa: CASSSPGGANYGYTF
CDR3nt: TGTGCCAGCAGCTCCCCCGGCGGAGCTAACTATGGCTACACCTTC

abundance: NA
d_gene: NA
v_gene: TRBV7-8
j_gene: TRBJ2-5
CDR3aa: CASSSLPTNQETQYF
CDR3nt: TGTGCCAGCAGCTCCCTCCCGACTAATCAAGAGACCCAGTACTTC

abundance: NA
d_gene: NA
v_gene: TRBV7-8
j_gene: TRBJ1-5
CDR3aa: CASSASGAGNQPQHF
CDR3nt: TGTGCCAGCAGCGCCTCGGGGGCCGGCAATCAGCCCCAGCATTTT

abundance: NA
d_gene: NA
v_gene: TRBV2
j_gene: TRBJ1-2
CDR3aa: CASSESSEGYTF
CDR3nt: TGTGCCAGCAGCGAGTCTTCGGAGGGCTACACCTTC

abundance: NA
d_gene: NA
v_gene: TRBV7-9
j_gene: TRBJ2-1
CDR3aa: CASEGEGHYNEQFF
CDR3nt: TGTGCCAGCGAGGGAGAGGGGCATTACAATGAGCAGTTCTTC

abundance: NA
d_gene: NA
v_gene: TRBV7-3
j_gene: TRBJ2-1
CDR3aa: CASSLGLALYNEQFF
CDR3nt: TGTGCCAGCAGCTTGGGGCTAGCGCTCTACAATGAGCAGTTCTTC

abundance: NA
d_gene: NA
v_gene: TRBV28
j_gene: TRBJ2-7
CDR3aa: CASSRSDGESYEQYF
CDR3nt: TGTGCCAGCAGCCGTTCGGATGGAGAGTCCTACGAGCAGTACTTC

abundance: NA
d_gene: NA
v_gene: TRBV6-5
j_gene: TRBJ1-5
CDR3aa: CASGGDLDQPQHF
CDR3nt: TGTGCCAGCGGGGGGGATCTGGATCAGCCCCAGCATTTT

abundance: few
d_gene: TRBD2
v_gene: TRBV7-2
j_gene: TRBJ2-7
CDR3aa: CASSLAQSSGYEQYF
CDR3nt: TGTGCCAGCAGCTTAGCGCAATCTAGCGGGTACGAGCAGTACTTC

abundance: NA
d_gene: NA
v_gene: TRBV5-6
j_gene: TRBJ2-7
CDR3aa: CASSLALRYEQYF
CDR3nt: TGTGCCAGCAGCTTAGCATTGAGGTACGAGCAGTACTTC

abundance: NA
d_gene: NA
v_gene: TRBV30
j_gene: TRBJ2-5
CDR3aa: CAWSVHVGRSWMETQYF
CDR3nt: TGTGCCTGGAGTGTACATGTAGGGAGGAGTTGGATGGAGACCCAGTACTTC

abundance: NA
d_gene: NA
v_gene: TRBV5-4
j_gene: TRBJ1-1
CDR3aa: CASSSVGTSEAFF
CDR3nt: TGTGCCAGCAGCTCGGTTGGGACTTCTGAAGCTTTCTTT

abundance: NA
d_gene: NA
v_gene: TRBV5-1
j_gene: TRBJ2-5
CDR3aa: CASSLSETQYF
CDR3nt: TGCGCCAGCAGCTTGTCCGAGACCCAGTACTTC

abundance: NA
d_gene: NA
v_gene: TRBV14
j_gene: TRBJ1-1
CDR3aa: CASSPNLEWGYTEAFF
CDR3nt: TGTGCCAGCAGCCCGAACCTAGAATGGGGTTACACTGAAGCTTTCTTT

abundance: NA
d_gene: NA
v_gene: TRBV4-1
j_gene: TRBJ1-2
CDR3aa: CASSQDRTRRSYGYTF
CDR3nt: TGCGCCAGCAGCCAAGACCGGACAAGGAGGAGCTATGGCTACACCTTC

abundance: once
d_gene: TRBD1
v_gene: TRBV7-9
j_gene: TRBJ1-4
CDR3aa: CASSTDRGNEKLFF
CDR3nt: TGTGCCAGCAGCACCGACAGGGGGAATGAAAAACTGTTTTTT

abundance: NA
d_gene: NA
v_gene: TRBV10-1
j_gene: TRBJ2-7
CDR3aa: CASSSGYEQYF
CDR3nt: TGCGCCAGCAGTTCAGGGTACGAGCAGTACTTC

abundance: NA
d_gene: NA
v_gene: TRBV7-9
j_gene: TRBJ2-1
CDR3aa: CASSPSSPFAEVF
CDR3nt: TGTGCCAGCAGCCCTTCCTCCCCATTCGCCGAGGTCTTC